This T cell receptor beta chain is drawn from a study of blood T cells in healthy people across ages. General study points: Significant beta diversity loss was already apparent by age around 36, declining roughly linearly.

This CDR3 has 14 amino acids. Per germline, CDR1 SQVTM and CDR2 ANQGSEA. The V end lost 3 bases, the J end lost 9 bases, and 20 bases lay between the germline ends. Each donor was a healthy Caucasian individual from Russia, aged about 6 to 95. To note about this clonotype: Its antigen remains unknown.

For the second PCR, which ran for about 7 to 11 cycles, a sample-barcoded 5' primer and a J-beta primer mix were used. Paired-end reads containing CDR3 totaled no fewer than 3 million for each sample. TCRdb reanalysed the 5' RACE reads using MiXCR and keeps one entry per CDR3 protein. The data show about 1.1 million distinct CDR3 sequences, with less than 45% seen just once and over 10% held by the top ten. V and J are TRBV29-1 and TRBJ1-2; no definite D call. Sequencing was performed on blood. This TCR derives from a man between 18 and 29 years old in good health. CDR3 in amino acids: CSVEAPYQRRSYTF. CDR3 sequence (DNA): TGCAGCGTTGAGGCCCCTTACCAACGCCGTAGCTACACCTTC. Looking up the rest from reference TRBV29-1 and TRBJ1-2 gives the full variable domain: SAVISQKPSRDICQRGTSLTIQCQVDSQVTMMFWYRQQPGQSLTLIATANQGSEATYESGFVIDKFPISRPNLTFSTLTVSNMSPEDSSIYLCSVEAPYQRRSYTFGSGTRLTVV.